Shown below are 10 T cell receptor beta chains from a single sample sequenced in a study of T cells after posttransplantation cyclophosphamide. Here immunoSEQ multiplex PCR was the method, and the copy in TCRdb shows in-frame clones only, minus some. This repertoire holds about 25,000 clones, and none appear only once. Cyclophosphamide on days +3 and +4 followed busulfan-fludarabine conditioning and a marrow graft. This specimen consisted of PBMCs, obtained after allogeneic stem cell transplant with posttransplant cyclophosphamide. These receptors were obtained from a male patient in his late teens or twenties who received an allogeneic stem cell transplant from a related donor, was CMV-positive, and had no GVHD. Some T cells may arise from the graft donor.

This clone was counted at least ten times. This chain joins TRBV13 and TRBJ1-1; possible D gene TRBD1, 5 bases. This CDR3 has 15 residues. Germline CDR1 and CDR2: PRHDT and FYEKMQ (reference sequence). With 5 bases removed from V and 5 bases from J, the gap between germline ends came to 18 bases. The CDR3 sequence is CASSVSRGLQTEAFF. The CDR3 DNA reads TGTGCCAGCAGCGTGAGCCGGGGACTGCAGACTGAAGCTTTCTTT.

This clone was counted at least ten times. This chain uses TRBV5-1 with TRBJ2-7; no clear D gene. Trimming stripped 2 bases from V and 6 bases from J, with 9 bases between. This CDR3 contains 12 residues. Per germline, CDR1 SGHRS and CDR2 YFSETQ. CDR3 sequence reads: CASSLGVGEQYF. The DNA for the CDR3 is TGCGCCAGCAGCTTAGGAGTCGGCGAGCAGTACTTC.

This clone was picked up a small number of times. This chain links TRBV27 with TRBJ1-6; D is unclear. V lost 0 bases, J lost 7 bases, and 13 bases lay in between. Germline lookup yields CDR1 MNHEY and CDR2 SMNVEV (reference sequence). This CDR3 contains 16 residues. The DNA for the CDR3 is TGTGCCAGCAGTTTATCGGAGGGCAGGCCGAATTCACCCCTCCACTTT. It codes for CASSLSEGRPNSPLHF.

This clone was observed many times. The chain is built from TRBV10-3 and TRBJ1-1; 9 positions match TRBD1. CDR3 length: 13 residues. CDR1 is ENHRY, CDR2 SYGVKD, per germline. After removal of 2 bases from V and 5 bases from J, the junction contained 0 bases not matched to a gene. As DNA, the CDR3 is TGTGCCATCAGTGAGGGACAGGGGACTGAAGCTTTCTTT. It yields the protein CAISEGQGTEAFF.

This clone was seen many times. The chain uses TRBV5-1 and TRBJ2-1; D uncertain. V was shortened by 2 bases and J by 4 bases, with 4 bases between the two germline ends. Germline CDR1 reads SGHRS; CDR2 reads YFSETQ. The CDR3 runs to 12 residues. The CDR3 protein is CASSLAYNEQFF. CDR3 DNA sequence: TGCGCCAGCAGCTTAGCTTACAATGAGCAGTTCTTC.

This clone was recorded many times. The genes are TRBV7-8 and TRBJ2-7, with D possibly matching TRBD2 (6 bases). The germline CDR1 and CDR2 sequences are SGHVS and FQNEAQ. The CDR3 has 14 amino acids. Trimming left V 1 base short and J 7 bases short, with 14 bases between. The CDR3 sequence is CASSLVAEPAEQYF. CDR3 coding DNA: TGTGCCAGCAGCTTAGTAGCGGAACCCGCGGAGCAGTACTTC.

This clone came up many times. This chain uses TRBV23-1 with TRBJ1-4, with a tentative D call TRBD1 (6 bases). Being an ORF, TRBV23-1 has a function that is uncertain. The CDR3 has 15 residues. V was pared by 0 bases and J by 8 bases, with 13 bases between. The CDR3 here is CASSQSEGVEEKLFF. DNA for the CDR3: TGCGCCAGCAGTCAATCCGAGGGGGTTGAGGAAAAACTGTTTTTT.

This clone was seen many times. CDR3: CASSPKSGYEQYF. The CDR3 nucleotides are TGTGCCAGCAGCCCAAAAAGCGGCTACGAGCAGTACTTC. The chain combines TRBV7-3 with TRBJ2-7; maybe TRBD2 (5 bases). The CDR3 is 13 residues long. Per the germline V gene, CDR1 is SGHTA and CDR2 is FQGTGA. V was cut by 5 bases and J by 3 bases, with 11 bases left in between. The whole variable domain, filled in from reference TRBV7-3 and TRBJ2-7, reads GAGVSQTPSNKVTEKGKYVELRCDPISGHTALYWYRQSLGQGPEFLIYFQGTGAADDSGLPNDRFFAVRPEGSVSTLKIQRTERGDSAVYLCASSPKSGYEQYFGPGTRLTVT.

This clone was observed many times. The chain carries TRBV11-2 and TRBJ2-5; D is unclear. The CDR3 runs to 12 residues. V dropped 1 base and J dropped 5 bases, with 5 bases sitting between them. Germline assignment: CDR1 SGHAT and CDR2 FQNNGV. CDR3 region: CASSLGPETQYF. DNA of the CDR3: TGTGCCAGCAGCTTAGGGCCGGAGACCCAGTACTTC.

This clone was detected ten times or more. The chain is built from TRBV29-1 and TRBJ2-1, with 10 bases lining up with TRBD2. V lost 6 bases and J lost 0; bases outside the gene matches: 11. Germline loops: CDR1 SQVTM, CDR2 ANQGSEA. This CDR3 has 17 residues. Written as DNA, the CDR3 is TGCAGCGTGAGGGGCCAGCGGGAGGGAAGCTCCTACAATGAGCAGTTCTTC. This codes for CSVRGQREGSSYNEQFF.